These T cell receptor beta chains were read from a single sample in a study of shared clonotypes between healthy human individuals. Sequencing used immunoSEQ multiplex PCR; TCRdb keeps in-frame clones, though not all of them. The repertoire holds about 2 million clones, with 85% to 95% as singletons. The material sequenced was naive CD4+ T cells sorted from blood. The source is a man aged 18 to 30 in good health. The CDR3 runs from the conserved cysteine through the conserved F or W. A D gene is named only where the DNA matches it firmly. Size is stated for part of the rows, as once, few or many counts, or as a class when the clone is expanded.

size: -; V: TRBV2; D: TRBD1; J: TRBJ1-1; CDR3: CASGSDRGNTEAFF; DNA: TGTGCCAGCGGTTCGGACAGGGGCAACACTGAAGCTTTCTTT
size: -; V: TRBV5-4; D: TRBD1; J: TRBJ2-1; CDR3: CASSLDRGPYNEQFF; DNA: TGTGCCAGCAGCTTGGACAGGGGGCCCTACAATGAGCAGTTCTTC
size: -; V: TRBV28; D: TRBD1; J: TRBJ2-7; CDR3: CATFPGQGAHEQYF; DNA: TGTGCCACCTTCCCGGGACAGGGGGCTCACGAGCAGTACTTC
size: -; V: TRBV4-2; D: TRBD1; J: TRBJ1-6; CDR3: CASSQTGDSNSPLHF; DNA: TGTGCCAGCAGCCAAACAGGGGACTCCAATTCACCCCTCCACTTT
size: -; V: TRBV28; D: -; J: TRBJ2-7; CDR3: CASSLSLPRQYF; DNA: TGTGCCAGCAGTTTATCGTTACCTAGACAGTACTTC
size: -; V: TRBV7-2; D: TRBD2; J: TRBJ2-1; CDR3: CASSSTSGGAYEQFF; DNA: TGTGCCAGCAGCTCAACTAGCGGGGGGGCATATGAGCAGTTCTTC
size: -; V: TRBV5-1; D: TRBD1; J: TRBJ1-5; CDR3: CASSLGGTDSNQPQHF; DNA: TGCGCCAGCAGCTTGGGTGGGACAGATAGCAATCAGCCCCAGCATTTT
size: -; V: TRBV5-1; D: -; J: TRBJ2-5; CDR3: CASTGGLPMETQYF; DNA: TGCGCCAGCACTGGGGGGTTACCTATGGAGACCCAGTACTTC
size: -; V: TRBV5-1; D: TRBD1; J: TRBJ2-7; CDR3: CASSLDGQGYSYEQYF; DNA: TGCGCCAGCAGCTTGGATGGACAGGGCTATTCGTACGAGCAGTACTTC
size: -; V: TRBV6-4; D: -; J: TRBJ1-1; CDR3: CASEGLITANTEAFF; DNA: TGTGCCAGCGAAGGACTTATAACAGCGAACACTGAAGCTTTCTTT
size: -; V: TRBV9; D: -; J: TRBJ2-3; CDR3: CASSVEASTDTQYF; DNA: TGTGCCAGCAGCGTAGAGGCTAGCACAGATACGCAGTATTTT
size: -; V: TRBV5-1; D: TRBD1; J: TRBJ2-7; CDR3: CASSDLTGGSYEQYF; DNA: TGCGCCAGCAGCGACCTGACAGGGGGCTCCTACGAGCAGTACTTC
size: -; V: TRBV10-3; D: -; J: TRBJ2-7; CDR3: CAISSLSYEQYF; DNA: TGTGCCATCAGCTCACTCTCCTACGAGCAGTACTTC
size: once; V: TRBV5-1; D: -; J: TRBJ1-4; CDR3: CASSLEGSSSNEKLFF; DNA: TGCGCCAGCAGCTTGGAAGGGTCCTCCTCCAACGAAAAACTGTTTTTT
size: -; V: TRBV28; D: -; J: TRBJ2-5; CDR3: CASSPRVWTQSEETQYF; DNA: TGTGCCAGCAGTCCACGGGTATGGACTCAAAGCGAAGAGACCCAGTACTTC
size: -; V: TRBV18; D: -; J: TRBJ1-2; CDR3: CASSPPSTAYGYTF; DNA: TGTGCCAGCTCACCACCGTCGACAGCTTATGGCTACACCTTC
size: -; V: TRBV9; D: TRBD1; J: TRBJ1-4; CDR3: CASSTSGGREKLFF; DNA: TGTGCCAGCAGCACTTCAGGGGGACGGGAAAAACTGTTTTTT
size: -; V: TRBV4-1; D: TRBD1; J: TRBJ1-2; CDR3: CASSQPTGGGGGYTF; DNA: TGCGCCAGCAGCCAACCGACAGGGGGCGGTGGTGGCTACACCTTC
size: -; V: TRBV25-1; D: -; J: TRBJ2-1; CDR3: CAKTGAKTGTSPCNEQFF; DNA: TGTGCCAAGACAGGGGCGAAAACAGGGACTAGTCCTTGCAATGAGCAGTTCTTC
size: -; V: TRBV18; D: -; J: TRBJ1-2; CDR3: CASSPQGKANYGYTF; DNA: TGTGCCAGCTCACCACAGGGGAAAGCTAACTATGGCTACACCTTC
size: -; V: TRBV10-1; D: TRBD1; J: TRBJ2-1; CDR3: CASSDGTGGFPRQFF; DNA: TGCGCCAGCAGCGATGGGACAGGGGGCTTCCCTCGGCAGTTCTTC
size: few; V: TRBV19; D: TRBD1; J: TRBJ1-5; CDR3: CASSGGQGNNQPQHF; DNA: TGTGCCAGTAGTGGGGGACAGGGGAATAATCAGCCCCAGCATTTT
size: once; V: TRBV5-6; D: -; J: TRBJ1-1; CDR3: CASSQSAGEGFF; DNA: TGTGCCAGCAGCCAGAGTGCCGGGGAGGGTTTCTTT
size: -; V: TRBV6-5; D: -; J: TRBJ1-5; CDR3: CASSYKGGNQPQHF; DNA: TGTGCCAGCAGTTACAAAGGGGGGAATCAGCCCCAGCATTTT
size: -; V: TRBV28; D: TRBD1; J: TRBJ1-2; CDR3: CASRGQGARGYTF; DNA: TGTGCCAGCAGAGGACAGGGGGCTAGGGGCTACACCTTC
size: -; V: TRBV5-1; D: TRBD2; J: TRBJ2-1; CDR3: CASSLEGGRSYNEQFF; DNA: TGCGCCAGCAGCTTGGAGGGCGGGAGGTCCTACAATGAGCAGTTCTTC
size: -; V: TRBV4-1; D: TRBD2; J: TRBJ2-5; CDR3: CASSQGGRGQETQYF; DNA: TGCGCCAGCAGCCAAGGAGGGAGGGGACAAGAGACCCAGTACTTC
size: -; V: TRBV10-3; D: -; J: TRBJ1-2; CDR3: CAISDGPRLNYGYTF; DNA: TGTGCCATCAGTGACGGACCGAGACTTAACTATGGCTACACCTTC
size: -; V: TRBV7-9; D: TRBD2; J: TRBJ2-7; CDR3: CASSLGSGGADEQYF; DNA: TGTGCCAGCAGCTTAGGTAGCGGGGGGGCGGACGAGCAGTACTTC
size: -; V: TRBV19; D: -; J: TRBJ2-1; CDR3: CASSIGGWNYNEQFF; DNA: TGTGCCAGTAGTATAGGAGGGTGGAACTACAATGAGCAGTTCTTC
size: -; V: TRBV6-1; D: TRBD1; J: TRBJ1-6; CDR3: CASLDRSSYNSPLHF; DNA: TGTGCCAGCTTGGACAGGAGCTCCTATAATTCACCCCTCCACTTT
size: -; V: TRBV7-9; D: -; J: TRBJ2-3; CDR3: CASSLDPTPGTDTQYF; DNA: TGTGCCAGCAGCTTAGATCCCACTCCAGGCACAGATACGCAGTATTTT
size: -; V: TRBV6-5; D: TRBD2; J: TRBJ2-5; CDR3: CASSYSGGGTQYF; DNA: TGTGCCAGCAGTTACTCTGGCGGGGGTACCCAGTACTTC
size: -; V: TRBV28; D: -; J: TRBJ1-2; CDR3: CASSPFGAYGYTF; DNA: TGTGCCAGCAGTCCCTTCGGGGCCTATGGCTACACCTTC
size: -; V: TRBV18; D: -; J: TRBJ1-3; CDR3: CASSPPGADTIYF; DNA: TGTGCCAGCTCGCCTCCAGGGGCGGACACCATATATTTT
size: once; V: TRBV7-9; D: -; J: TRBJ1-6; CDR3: CASSLSVDGNSPLHF; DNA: TGTGCCAGCAGCTTATCGGTCGACGGTAATTCACCCCTCCACTTT
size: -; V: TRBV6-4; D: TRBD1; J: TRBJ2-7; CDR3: CASRVPWTGGENEQYF; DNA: TGTGCCAGCAGAGTCCCCTGGACAGGGGGTGAGAACGAGCAGTACTTC
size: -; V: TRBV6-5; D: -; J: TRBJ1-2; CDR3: CASSVQSNYGYTF; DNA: TGTGCCAGCAGTGTTCAGAGTAACTATGGCTACACCTTC
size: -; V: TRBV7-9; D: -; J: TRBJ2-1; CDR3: CASSSTYNEQFF; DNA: TGTGCCAGCAGCAGCACCTACAATGAGCAGTTCTTC
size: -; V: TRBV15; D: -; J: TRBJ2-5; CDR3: CATSREDIVTQYF; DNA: TGTGCCACCAGCAGAGAAGACATCGTGACCCAGTACTTC
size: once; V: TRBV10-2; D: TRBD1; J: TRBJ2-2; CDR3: CASSEQGAPGELFF; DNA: TGCGCCAGCAGTGAACAGGGGGCTCCGGGGGAGCTGTTTTTT
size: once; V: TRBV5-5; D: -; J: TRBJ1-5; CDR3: CASSLAPTPGAISRPQHF; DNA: TGTGCCAGCAGCTTGGCCCCGACTCCGGGAGCTATCAGTCGGCCCCAGCATTTT
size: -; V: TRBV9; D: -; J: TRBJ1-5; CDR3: CASSGGVGQPQHF; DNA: TGTGCCAGCAGCGGTGGTGTAGGACAGCCCCAGCATTTT
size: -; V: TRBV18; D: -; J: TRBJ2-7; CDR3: CASSQSSGDYEQYF; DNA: TGTGCCAGCTCACAAAGCAGTGGGGACTACGAGCAGTACTTC
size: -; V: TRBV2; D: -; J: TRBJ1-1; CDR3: CASSAVEGTEAFF; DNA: TGTGCCAGCAGTGCCGTGGAGGGCACTGAAGCTTTCTTT
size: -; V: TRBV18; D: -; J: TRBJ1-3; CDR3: CASSPPTGFTSGNTIYF; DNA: TGTGCCAGCTCACCTCCGACAGGTTTCACCTCTGGAAACACCATATATTTT
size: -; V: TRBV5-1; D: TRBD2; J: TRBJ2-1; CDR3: CASSFGSSGGYNEQFF; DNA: TGCGCCAGCAGCTTTGGCTCTAGCGGGGGCTACAATGAGCAGTTCTTC
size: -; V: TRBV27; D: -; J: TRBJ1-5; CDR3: CASRQGFNQPQHF; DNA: TGTGCCAGCAGACAGGGTTTCAATCAGCCCCAGCATTTT
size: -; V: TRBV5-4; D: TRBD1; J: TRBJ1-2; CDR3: CASSPLGQGLNYGYTF; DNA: TGTGCCAGCAGCCCCTTGGGACAGGGTCTGAACTATGGCTACACCTTC
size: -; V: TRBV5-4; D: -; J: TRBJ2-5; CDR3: CASSLEGNYVETQYF; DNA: TGTGCCAGCAGCTTGGAGGGAAATTACGTAGAGACCCAGTACTTC